A selection of T cell receptor beta chains follows, all from one sample in a study of PD-1 blockade in classical Hodgkin lymphoma. Data came from immunoSEQ multiplex PCR; TCRdb stores just in-frame clones and leaves some out. The repertoire holds about 40,000 clones, 80% to 90% seen once, with roughly 9% in the top ten. The source was peripheral blood mononuclear cells (PBMCs), collected at baseline. These receptors came from a human donor with classical Hodgkin lymphoma. Each CDR3 is given with its conserved first and last residue. A D gene is named only where the DNA matches it firmly. Size tells how often a clone was seen (once, few, many) or the class of an expanded clone, and some rows leave it out.

size: .; D: .; V: TRBV28; J: TRBJ1-6; DNA: TGTGCCAGCAGTATAAGCTCCTATAATTCACCCCTCCACTTT; CDR3: CASSISSYNSPLHF
size: few; D: .; V: TRBV10-3; J: TRBJ2-7; DNA: TGTGCCATCAGTGAGGGGGGCCCAAGCTCCTACGAGCAGTACTTC; CDR3: CAISEGGPSSYEQYF
size: .; D: TRBD1; V: TRBV6-5; J: TRBJ1-4; DNA: TGTGCCAGCAGTTACACCTACAGGGGCCAAAATGAAAAACTGTTTTTT; CDR3: CASSYTYRGQNEKLFF
size: .; D: .; V: TRBV27; J: TRBJ2-5; DNA: TGTGCCAGCAGTTTATGGCCACCCCAAGAGACCCAGTACTTC; CDR3: CASSLWPPQETQYF
size: .; D: .; V: TRBV18; J: TRBJ1-1; DNA: TGTGCCAGCTCATTAAACAACCTGGGCTCGAACACTGAAGCTTTCTTT; CDR3: CASSLNNLGSNTEAFF
size: .; D: TRBD1; V: TRBV7-8; J: TRBJ2-3; DNA: TGTGCCAGCAGCATCCACAGGGGGGCCGATACACAGTATTTT; CDR3: CASSIHRGADTQYF
size: .; D: .; V: TRBV4-2; J: TRBJ1-3; DNA: TGTGCCAGCAGCCAAGTCTTTAGCCTAGCGGGTCACTCTGGAAACACCATATATTTT; CDR3: CASSQVFSLAGHSGNTIYF
size: few; D: .; V: TRBV28; J: TRBJ1-5; DNA: TGTGCCAGCAGTTTGTGGAATCAGCCCCAGCATTTT; CDR3: CASSLWNQPQHF
size: .; D: .; V: TRBV10-3; J: TRBJ2-7; DNA: TGTGCCATCAGACAAGGGGGCTCCTACGAGCAGTACTTC; CDR3: CAIRQGGSYEQYF
size: .; D: .; V: TRBV19; J: TRBJ2-7; DNA: TGTGCCAGTAGTGAGGTCCAGGGGAGCTCCTACGAGCAGTACTTC; CDR3: CASSEVQGSSYEQYF
size: .; D: .; V: TRBV5-1; J: TRBJ1-5; DNA: TGCGCCAGCAGCTTTCGTCCCTCTGATCAGCCCCAGCATTTT; CDR3: CASSFRPSDQPQHF
size: .; D: .; V: TRBV28; J: TRBJ2-2; DNA: TGTGCCAGCAGCCGCAGGGCCGGGGAGCTGTTTTTT; CDR3: CASSRRAGELFF
size: .; D: .; V: TRBV27; J: TRBJ2-3; DNA: TGTGCCAGCAGGCCGAGCGGAACAGATACGCAGTATTTT; CDR3: CASRPSGTDTQYF
size: few; D: .; V: TRBV2; J: TRBJ1-3; DNA: TGTGCCAGCAGAGAAACAGGGCCCCCTGGAAACACCATATATTTT; CDR3: CASRETGPPGNTIYF
size: .; D: .; V: TRBV5-6; J: TRBJ1-5; DNA: TGTGCCAGCAGCTTGGGACAGGTAATCAATCAGCCCCAGCATTTT; CDR3: CASSLGQVINQPQHF
size: .; D: TRBD1; V: TRBV29-1; J: TRBJ1-5; DNA: TGCAGCGGGGGGGGATGGGACAGCACCAATCAGCCCCAGCATTTT; CDR3: CSGGGWDSTNQPQHF
size: few; D: .; V: TRBV9; J: TRBJ1-2; DNA: TGTGCCAGCAGCGTAGGTACAGGGCGGGGTGGCTACACCTTC; CDR3: CASSVGTGRGGYTF
size: .; D: TRBD1; V: TRBV6-6; J: TRBJ1-2; DNA: TGTGCCAGCAGTTACTCAGGCAGGGGGTTTATCTATGGCTACACCTTC; CDR3: CASSYSGRGFIYGYTF
size: .; D: .; V: TRBV9; J: TRBJ2-3; DNA: TGTGCCAGCAGCGTAACACCCCTCGGCGGGAGCACAGATACGCAGTATTTT; CDR3: CASSVTPLGGSTDTQYF
size: .; D: TRBD2; V: TRBV9; J: TRBJ2-2; DNA: TGTGCCAGCAGACTAGCGGACGACACCGGGGAGCTGTTTTTT; CDR3: CASRLADDTGELFF
size: few; D: TRBD1; V: TRBV7-2; J: TRBJ2-3; DNA: TGTGCCAGCAGCGTAGACAGGGTTCGCACAGATACGCAGTATTTT; CDR3: CASSVDRVRTDTQYF
size: .; D: TRBD2; V: TRBV6-5; J: TRBJ2-7; DNA: TGTGCCATCAGTGGTACTAGCGGCACCTACGAGCAGTACTTC; CDR3: CAISGTSGTYEQYF
size: .; D: .; V: TRBV29-1; J: TRBJ1-4; DNA: TGCAGCGTTGAAGATGATGAAAAACTGTTTTTT; CDR3: CSVEDDEKLFF
size: .; D: .; V: TRBV5-4; J: TRBJ2-3; DNA: TGTGCCAGCAGCTTCTGGGCAGATACGCAGTATTTT; CDR3: CASSFWADTQYF
size: .; D: TRBD1; V: TRBV5-4; J: TRBJ1-6; DNA: TGTGCCAGCAGCTTGGGGGGGACAGATAATTCACCCCTCCACTTT; CDR3: CASSLGGTDNSPLHF
size: .; D: .; V: TRBV27; J: TRBJ1-6; DNA: TGTGCCAGCAGTACCTACAGGGACTCACCCCTCCACTTT; CDR3: CASSTYRDSPLHF
size: .; D: TRBD1; V: TRBV7-9; J: TRBJ1-2; DNA: TGTGCCAGCAACCAGGGGGCCTATGGCTACACCTTC; CDR3: CASNQGAYGYTF
size: .; D: TRBD2; V: TRBV9; J: TRBJ2-3; DNA: TGTGCCAGCAGCGTAGTTCCAGCGGGGGGCCAGGATACGCAGTATTTT; CDR3: CASSVVPAGGQDTQYF
size: .; D: .; V: TRBV6-5; J: TRBJ2-3; DNA: TGTGCCAGCAGTAACTCATGGACGGCGTCAGATACGCAGTATTTT; CDR3: CASSNSWTASDTQYF
size: .; D: .; V: TRBV18; J: TRBJ2-5; DNA: TGTGCCAGCTCCCCCGTATCGGAGACCCAGTACTTC; CDR3: CASSPVSETQYF
size: .; D: TRBD1; V: TRBV4-1; J: TRBJ2-5; DNA: TGCGCCAGCAGCCACCTCGGACAGGGAAAAGAGACCCAGCACTTC; CDR3: CASSHLGQGKETQHF
size: .; D: .; V: TRBV28; J: TRBJ2-5; DNA: TGTGCCAGCAGTTTCGAGTGGGGGGCCGGGACCCAGTACTTC; CDR3: CASSFEWGAGTQYF
size: .; D: .; V: TRBV11-2; J: TRBJ1-2; DNA: TGTGCCAGCAGCTTAGGGGGCGCGGGGGGCTACACCTTC; CDR3: CASSLGGAGGYTF
size: .; D: TRBD1; V: TRBV6-5; J: TRBJ2-4; DNA: TGTGCCAGCAGTTACCCTCGACAGGGCGGTCGAGACATTCAGTACTTC; CDR3: CASSYPRQGGRDIQYF
size: .; D: .; V: TRBV20-1; J: TRBJ2-1; DNA: TGCAGTGCTAGATTGGGCCCCTGGGGGTTCTTC; CDR3: CSARLGPWGFF
size: .; D: TRBD2; V: TRBV5-1; J: TRBJ2-3; DNA: TGCGCCAGCAGCTTCTCCCTGAGCGGGGTCACAGATACGCAGTATTTT; CDR3: CASSFSLSGVTDTQYF
size: .; D: .; V: TRBV25-1; J: TRBJ1-3; DNA: TGTGCCAGCAGTGACGGCAGCCACCCTGGAAACACCATATATTTT; CDR3: CASSDGSHPGNTIYF
size: .; D: TRBD2; V: TRBV7-9; J: TRBJ2-1; DNA: TGTGCCAGCAGCTTAGAGGGGGCCGGGACTAGCCTGGTCTTC; CDR3: CASSLEGAGTSLVF
size: .; D: .; V: TRBV7-2; J: TRBJ2-1; DNA: TGTGCCAGCAGACGGCCCTACAATGAGCAGTTCTTC; CDR3: CASRRPYNEQFF
size: .; D: TRBD1; V: TRBV4-2; J: TRBJ2-7; DNA: TGTGCCAGCAGCCCAGGGACAGGGACCTACGAGCAGTACTTC; CDR3: CASSPGTGTYEQYF
size: .; D: TRBD1; V: TRBV7-9; J: TRBJ2-2; DNA: TGTGCCAGCAGCGACCAGGACAGGGTGAAAACCGGGGAGCTGTTTTTT; CDR3: CASSDQDRVKTGELFF
size: .; D: .; V: TRBV27; J: TRBJ2-1; DNA: TGTGCCAGCAGTTTATCGGGGACGACCTACAATGAGCAGTTCTTC; CDR3: CASSLSGTTYNEQFF
size: .; D: .; V: TRBV12-5; J: TRBJ2-5; DNA: TGTGCTAGTGGAGCATCAGGGTATAGGGAGACCCAGTACTTC; CDR3: CASGASGYRETQYF
size: .; D: .; V: TRBV27; J: TRBJ2-1; DNA: TGTGCCAGCAGTCTTCACCCTTCCTACAATGAGCAGTTCTTC; CDR3: CASSLHPSYNEQFF
size: .; D: .; V: TRBV5-1; J: TRBJ2-7; DNA: TGCGCCAGCAGCTCTCTCAACTACGAGCAGTACTTC; CDR3: CASSSLNYEQYF
size: .; D: TRBD1; V: TRBV7-3; J: TRBJ2-7; DNA: TGTGCCAGCAGCTTAAAAGGTGAGGACAGGGCCGACGAGCAGTACTTC; CDR3: CASSLKGEDRADEQYF
size: .; D: TRBD1; V: TRBV10-1; J: TRBJ1-2; DNA: TGCGCCAGCACTGTCCGGACAGGGGATAGCTATGGCTACACCTTC; CDR3: CASTVRTGDSYGYTF
size: .; D: .; V: TRBV7-2; J: TRBJ2-6; DNA: TGTGCCAGCAGCCCAGGTTGGAGCTCTGGGGCCAACGTCCTGACTTTC; CDR3: CASSPGWSSGANVLTF
size: few; D: TRBD2; V: TRBV5-1; J: TRBJ2-2; DNA: TGCGCCAGCACCGGGACTAGCGGCCGCGGCGGGGAGCTGTTTTTT; CDR3: CASTGTSGRGGELFF
size: .; D: .; V: TRBV5-1; J: TRBJ2-7; DNA: TGCGCCAGCAGCTTGGCGCGAGTGCCACCCTACGAGCAGTACTTC; CDR3: CASSLARVPPYEQYF
size: .; D: .; V: TRBV7-3; J: TRBJ2-1; DNA: TGTGCCAGCAGCCCGGACTCGGTTAATGAGCAGTTCTTC; CDR3: CASSPDSVNEQFF